Listed below are T cell receptor beta chains from one sample, sequenced in a study of T cells after yellow fever vaccination. TCRdb re-called the 5' RACE reads with MiXCR, one entry per CDR3 protein. In the table there are 65,000 to 90,000 distinct CDR3 sequences, around 7.7% of which are singletons. This specimen consisted of CD8+ T cells sorted from PBMCs, obtained on the day of the yellow fever booster vaccination. The receptors originated from a man under 40 who received the YFV17D yellow fever vaccine. The CDR3 runs from the conserved cysteine through the conserved F or W. D genes are given only for firm matches. Not all rows give a size; the values are once, few, many and, for expanded clones, a class.

d_gene	v_gene	abundance	j_gene	CDR3aa	CDR3nt
TRBD2	TRBV12-3/TRBV12-4	many	TRBJ2-5	CASSLGLAGIPEETQYF	TGTGCCAGCAGTTTAGGTCTAGCGGGAATCCCCGAAGAGACCCAGTACTTC
.	TRBV19	few	TRBJ2-3	CASSIGASTDTQYF	TGTGCCAGTAGTATCGGGGCTAGCACAGATACGCAGTATTTT
.	TRBV25-1	.	TRBJ2-1	CASHQSSEQFF	TGTGCCAGTCACCAGTCTTCTGAGCAGTTCTTC
TRBD2	TRBV5-1	few	TRBJ2-2	CASSTPSGTSGSSFTGELFF	TGCGCCAGCAGCACCCCCAGTGGGACTAGCGGGAGCTCTTTCACCGGGGAGCTGTTTTTT
.	TRBV6-5	.	TRBJ2-3	CASSYQVGEDTQYF	TGTGCCAGCAGTTACCAGGTGGGCGAGGATACGCAGTATTTT
TRBD2	TRBV20-1	few	TRBJ2-1	CSAGPRLAGSYNEQFF	TGCAGTGCTGGTCCTAGACTAGCGGGGTCCTACAATGAGCAGTTCTTC
.	TRBV20-1	few	TRBJ1-5	CSATIPQGSQPQHF	TGCAGTGCTACGATACCGCAGGGGAGCCAGCCCCAGCATTTT
TRBD2	TRBV9	few	TRBJ2-5	CASSVGGTTDQYF	TGTGCCAGCAGCGTAGGTGGGACTACAGACCAGTACTTC
.	TRBV5-4	.	TRBJ2-7	CASTDGSGAYEQYF	TGTGCCAGCACGGATGGGAGCGGTGCCTACGAGCAGTACTTC
TRBD2	TRBV10-2	.	TRBJ2-7	CASSGTSGRYEQYF	TGCGCCAGCAGCGGGACTAGCGGGAGGTACGAGCAGTACTTC
TRBD2	TRBV11-2	.	TRBJ2-7	CASSSMPGLAGAGLSYEQYF	TGTGCCAGCAGCTCGATGCCGGGACTAGCGGGAGCCGGATTATCATACGAGCAGTACTTC
.	TRBV9	few	TRBJ2-1	CASSAYLGEQFF	TGTGCCAGCAGCGCGTACCTGGGGGAGCAGTTCTTC
.	TRBV7-2	few	TRBJ2-1	CASSLLHGAWAYNEQFF	TGTGCCAGCAGCTTATTACATGGAGCTTGGGCCTACAATGAGCAGTTCTTC
TRBD2	TRBV9	few	TRBJ2-7	CASSPGGRGSEEQYF	TGTGCCAGCAGCCCCGGCGGGAGGGGATCCGAAGAGCAGTACTTC
.	TRBV28	few	TRBJ2-7	CASSNYDSYEQYF	TGTGCCAGCAGTAACTACGACTCCTACGAGCAGTACTTC
TRBD2	TRBV12-3/TRBV12-4	few	TRBJ2-1	CASSLSVGLAGGNEQFF	TGTGCCAGCAGTCTTTCGGTGGGACTAGCGGGAGGGAATGAGCAGTTCTTC
TRBD2	TRBV11-2	.	TRBJ2-7	CASSGFLAGGAPYF	TGTGCCAGCAGCGGCTTCCTAGCGGGAGGGGCCCCTTACTTC
TRBD2	TRBV4-3	many	TRBJ2-7	CASSQSRLAGVEQYF	TGCGCCAGCAGCCAAAGTAGGCTAGCGGGAGTCGAGCAGTACTTC
.	TRBV29-1	many	TRBJ2-7	CSVVNTPYEQYF	TGCAGCGTTGTTAACACCCCCTACGAGCAGTACTTC
TRBD2	TRBV15	.	TRBJ2-2	CATSIPGLATGELFF	TGTGCCACCAGCATACCGGGACTAGCGACCGGGGAGCTGTTTTTT
.	TRBV6-1	.	TRBJ2-7	CATSQRGIYEQYF	TGTGCCACCTCCCAACGGGGGATATACGAGCAGTACTTC
.	TRBV28	.	TRBJ1-1	CASSLLGGADTEAFF	TGTGCCAGCAGCCTTCTAGGGGGGGCTGACACTGAAGCTTTCTTT
.	TRBV20-1	few	TRBJ2-3	CSAPLGDRVLGAQYF	TGCAGTGCTCCCCTAGGGGATCGCGTCCTAGGGGCGCAGTATTTT
TRBD1	TRBV7-6	few	TRBJ2-7	CASSYTGAYEQYF	TGTGCCAGCAGCTATACAGGGGCCTACGAGCAGTACTTC
.	TRBV10-2	.	TRBJ2-1	CASSEDRQGNEQFF	TGCGCCAGCAGTGAGGACAGGCAAGGCAATGAGCAGTTCTTC
.	TRBV7-2	.	TRBJ2-7	CASSLASADSGSYEQYF	TGTGCCAGCAGCTTAGCCAGCGCAGACAGCGGCTCCTACGAGCAGTACTTC
TRBD1	TRBV29-1	few	TRBJ2-5	CSVEKTGGIETQYF	TGCAGCGTCGAAAAGACAGGGGGTATAGAGACCCAGTACTTC
.	TRBV24-1	.	TRBJ2-5	CATSDLLGETQYF	TGTGCCACCAGTGATTTGCTGGGAGAGACCCAGTACTTC